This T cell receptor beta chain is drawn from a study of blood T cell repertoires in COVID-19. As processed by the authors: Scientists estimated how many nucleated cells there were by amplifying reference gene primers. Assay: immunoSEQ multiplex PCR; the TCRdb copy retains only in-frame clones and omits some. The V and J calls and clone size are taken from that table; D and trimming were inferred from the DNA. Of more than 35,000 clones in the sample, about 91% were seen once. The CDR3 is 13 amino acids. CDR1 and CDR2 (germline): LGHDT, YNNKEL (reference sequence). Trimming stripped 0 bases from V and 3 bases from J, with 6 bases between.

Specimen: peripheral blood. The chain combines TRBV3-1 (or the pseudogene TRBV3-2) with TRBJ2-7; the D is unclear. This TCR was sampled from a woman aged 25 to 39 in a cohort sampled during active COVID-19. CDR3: CASSQDPLYEQYF. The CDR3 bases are TGTGCCAGCAGCCAAGATCCCCTCTACGAGCAGTACTTC.